A selection of T cell receptor beta chains follows, all from one sample in a study of PD-1 blockade in classical Hodgkin lymphoma. This table comes from immunoSEQ multiplex PCR, and its TCRdb copy is limited to in-frame clones, with some not included. This repertoire shows some 70,000 clones, approximately 93% found once; its top ten account for roughly 2.7%. Sequenced input: peripheral blood mononuclear cells (PBMCs). The source of these receptors is a human donor with classical Hodgkin lymphoma. Both conserved end residues are part of each CDR3. A D gene is named only where the DNA matches it firmly. The listing skips clone size in some rows; elsewhere it reads once, few, many or a size class.

clone size	V gene	J gene	CDR3 length	D gene	CDR3 DNA	CDR3 protein
NA	TRBV7-8	TRBJ1-4	14	NA	TGTGCCAGCAGGGAACCTTGGCGGGGTGAAAAACTGTTTTTT	CASREPWRGEKLFF
NA	TRBV11-1	TRBJ2-3	15	TRBD2	TGTGCCAGCCAAACCGGACTAGCGGGTTTTGGTACGCAGTATTTT	CASQTGLAGFGTQYF
NA	TRBV29-1	TRBJ1-2	13	NA	TGCAGCGTTGGAGGCTCCCCTGGAGATGGCTACACCTTC	CSVGGSPGDGYTF
NA	TRBV2	TRBJ2-1	13	TRBD2	TGTGCCAGCACCCTCGGGACTAGCGGGATGCAGTTCTTC	CASTLGTSGMQFF
NA	TRBV19	TRBJ2-7	14	NA	TGTGCCAGTAGTACCTACGGGGGATCAGGCGAGCAGTACTTC	CASSTYGGSGEQYF
NA	TRBV7-9	TRBJ2-7	12	TRBD1	TGTGCCAGCAGCCCAGACAGGGAATCGCAGTACTTC	CASSPDRESQYF
NA	TRBV6-5	TRBJ2-6	16	NA	TGTGCCAGCAGTTACTCTGGGGGCTCTGGGGCCAACGTCCTGACTTTC	CASSYSGGSGANVLTF
NA	TRBV5-4	TRBJ2-1	15	TRBD1	TGTGCCAGCAGCCAGACAGGGGGAACGCTGAATGAGCAGTTCTTC	CASSQTGGTLNEQFF
NA	TRBV29-1	TRBJ2-7	12	NA	TGCAGCGTTGGAGGCGGAGCCTACGAGCAGTACTTC	CSVGGGAYEQYF
NA	TRBV5-1	TRBJ2-1	15	NA	TGCGCCAGCAGATCCGGGACTGTGTCCTACAATGAGCAGTTCTTC	CASRSGTVSYNEQFF
NA	TRBV5-1	TRBJ2-7	17	NA	TGCGCCAGCAGCTTGCCTTCCGGACCGCTGAGCTCCTACGAGCAGTACTTC	CASSLPSGPLSSYEQYF
NA	TRBV7-2	TRBJ2-5	14	TRBD2	TGTGCCAGCAGCACAGCGGGGGCGGTAGCCACCCAGTACTTC	CASSTAGAVATQYF
NA	TRBV5-5	TRBJ1-4	15	NA	TGTGCCAGCAGCTCCGGTTGGAGGGGGGATGAAAAACTGTTTTTT	CASSSGWRGDEKLFF
once	TRBV5-1	TRBJ1-1	15	NA	TGCGCCAGCAGCATTGAGAACCCCGGGGGACGGGGAGCTTTCTTT	CASSIENPGGRGAFF
NA	TRBV6-6	TRBJ1-5	14	NA	TGTGCCAGCAGTTACCCCAGGGACGATCAGCCCCAGCATTTT	CASSYPRDDQPQHF
NA	TRBV28	TRBJ1-5	12	NA	TGTGCCAGCAGTTTTCTGAATCAGCCCCAGCATTTT	CASSFLNQPQHF
NA	TRBV5-6	TRBJ1-5	15	NA	TGTGCCAGCAGCTTGTTCGTACAGGGCGATCAGCCCCAGCATTTT	CASSLFVQGDQPQHF
few	TRBV6-6	TRBJ1-1	15	NA	TGTGCCAGCAGTTACATGAGTTTACGGCGAGGTGAAGCTTTCTTT	CASSYMSLRRGEAFF
NA	TRBV11-3	TRBJ2-1	15	NA	TGTGCCAGCAGCTCCACCACGACAGGGAGGAATGAGCAGTTCTTC	CASSSTTTGRNEQFF
NA	TRBV11-3	TRBJ1-2	12	NA	TGTGCCAGCAGCAGGGAAAACTATGGCTACACCTTC	CASSRENYGYTF
NA	TRBV4-1	TRBJ2-1	15	TRBD2	TGCGCCAGCAGCCCCAGCCAGCGGGGGGAATCTGAGCAGTTCTTC	CASSPSQRGESEQFF
NA	TRBV5-6	TRBJ2-1	14	NA	TGTGCCAGCAGCTTGGGCAGGCACTTAAATGAGCAGTTCTTC	CASSLGRHLNEQFF
once	TRBV21-1	TRBJ2-5	13	NA	TGTGCCAGCACCCGACAGAACCAAGAGACCCAGTACTTC	CASTRQNQETQYF
NA	TRBV5-8	TRBJ2-1	17	NA	TGTGCCAGCAGCTTGAATAGTGGGTCAGGGGAAGACAATGAGCAGTTCTTC	CASSLNSGSGEDNEQFF
NA	TRBV19	TRBJ2-5	16	NA	TGTGCCAGTAGTATGGAGTCAGGGTACGAGGTGGAGACCCAGTACTTC	CASSMESGYEVETQYF
NA	TRBV30	TRBJ1-5	15	NA	TGTGCCTGGAGTGTAGGCCGAGAGGGCAATCAGCCCCAGCATTTT	CAWSVGREGNQPQHF
NA	TRBV7-9	TRBJ1-2	13	TRBD1	TGTGCCAGCAGCTTATCTGGGACAGATGGCTACACCTTC	CASSLSGTDGYTF
once	TRBV2	TRBJ1-2	14	NA	TGTGCCAGCAGTGAGACCCCGGAATGGTATGGCTACACCTTC	CASSETPEWYGYTF
NA	TRBV27	TRBJ1-6	12	NA	TGTGCCAGCACCTCACATCGGTCACCCCTCCACTTT	CASTSHRSPLHF
NA	TRBV6-6	TRBJ2-3	14	NA	TGTGTCACGCGGGGAGGACGGTTCACAGATACGCAGTATTTT	CVTRGGRFTDTQYF
NA	TRBV7-9	TRBJ2-7	14	TRBD2	TGTGCCAGCAGCTTAAGGGAGGGTTTGGAGGAGCAGTACTTC	CASSLREGLEEQYF
NA	TRBV11-3	TRBJ2-3	15	NA	TGTGCCAGCAGCTTAGAAGGATCGGGCACAGATACGCAGTATTTT	CASSLEGSGTDTQYF
NA	TRBV7-2	TRBJ1-5	17	TRBD1	TGTGCCAGCAGCCAGAGACAGGGGAGGAGGGGCAATCAGCCCCAGCATTTT	CASSQRQGRRGNQPQHF
NA	TRBV5-6	TRBJ2-1	13	NA	TGTGCCAGCAGCTTGAGAGGGTACAATGAGCAGTTCTTC	CASSLRGYNEQFF
NA	TRBV29-1	TRBJ2-2	14	TRBD1	TGCAGCGTAAGACCCGGGACAGCCACCGGGGAGCTGTTTTTT	CSVRPGTATGELFF